Sequencing of this T cell receptor (beta chain) was carried out in a study of blood T cell repertoires in COVID-19. Repertoires were generated with immunoSEQ multiplex PCR, while TCRdb's copy carries only in-frame clones and drops some. The data hold about 230,000 clones, with 75% to 85% observed a single time. This receptor was identified in a woman between 50 and 59 years old with acute or convalescent COVID-19. The sample taken for sequencing was peripheral blood.

CDR3 DNA: TGCGCCAGCAGCAGCCAGGGGGCTTGGAGCACAGATACGCAGTATTTT. As protein: CASSSQGAWSTDTQYF. This chain connects TRBV5-1 to TRBJ2-3, with TRBD1 identical over 8 bases. This CDR3 has 16 amino acids. Germline trimming cut 4 bases from V and 0 bases from J; bases unmatched to any gene: 7. Germline-derived CDR1 and CDR2 are SGHRS and YFSETQ.